Sequencing of this T cell receptor beta chain was carried out in a study of shared clonotypes between healthy human individuals. Study background: There were three CD4 naive, three CD4 memory, two CD8 naive and one CD8 memory plates per donor. General study points: The sampled material consisted only of blood, and tissue repertoires are likely to differ. Although depth was large, rarefaction showed that sequencing of the sorted subsets was incomplete.

CD45RO-negative, CCR7-selected cells formed the naive CD8 fraction, which excluded terminally differentiated effector memory CD45RA+ cells. Profiled with immunoSEQ multiplex PCR; TCRdb holds only in-frame clones, not every one. The sample yields some 740,000 clones, about 92% seen once. V was trimmed by 4 bases and J by 7 bases, leaving 11 bases between them. CDR3 length equals 13 residues. Germline V gene data show CDR1 as MNHEY and CDR2 as SVGAGI. For this clone: Its target is unknown.

The sequence derives from a man younger than 40 in good health. Sequenced material: naive CD8+ T cells sorted from blood. The chain recombines TRBV6-5 with TRBJ1-5; D remains ambiguous. The CDR3 sequence: CASSFTYRQPQHF. The CDR3 DNA follows: TGTGCCAGCAGTTTCACATACAGACAGCCCCAGCATTTT.